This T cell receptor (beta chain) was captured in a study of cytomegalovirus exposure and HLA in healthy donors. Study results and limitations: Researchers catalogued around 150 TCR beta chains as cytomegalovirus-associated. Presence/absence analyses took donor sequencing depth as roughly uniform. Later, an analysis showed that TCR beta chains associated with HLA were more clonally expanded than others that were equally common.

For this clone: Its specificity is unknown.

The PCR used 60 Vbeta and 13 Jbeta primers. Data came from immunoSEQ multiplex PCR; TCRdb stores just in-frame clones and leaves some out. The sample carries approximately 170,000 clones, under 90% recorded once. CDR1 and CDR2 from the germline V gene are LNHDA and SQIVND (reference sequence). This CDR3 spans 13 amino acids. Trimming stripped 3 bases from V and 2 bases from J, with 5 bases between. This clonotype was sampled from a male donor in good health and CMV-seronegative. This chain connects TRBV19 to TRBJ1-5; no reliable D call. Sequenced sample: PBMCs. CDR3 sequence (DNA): TGTGCCAGTAGTATGATAGGCAATCAGCCCCAGCATTTT. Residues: CASSMIGNQPQHF.